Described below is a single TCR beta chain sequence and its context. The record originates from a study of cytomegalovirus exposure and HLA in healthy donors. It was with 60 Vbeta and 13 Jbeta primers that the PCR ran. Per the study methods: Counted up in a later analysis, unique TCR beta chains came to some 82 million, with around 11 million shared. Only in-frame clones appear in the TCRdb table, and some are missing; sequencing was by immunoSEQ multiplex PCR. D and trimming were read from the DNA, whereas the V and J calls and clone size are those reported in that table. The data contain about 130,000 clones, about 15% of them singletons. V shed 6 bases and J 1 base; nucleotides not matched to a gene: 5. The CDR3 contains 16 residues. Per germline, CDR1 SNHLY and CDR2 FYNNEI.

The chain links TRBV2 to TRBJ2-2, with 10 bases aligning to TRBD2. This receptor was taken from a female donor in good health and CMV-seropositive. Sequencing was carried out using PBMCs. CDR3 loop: CASRDTSGVNTGELFF. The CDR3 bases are TGTGCCAGCAGAGACACTAGCGGGGTGAACACCGGGGAGCTGTTTTTT.